These 15 T cell receptor beta chains share one sample of origin, sequenced in a study of response to subunit inactivated influenza vaccine listed by TCRdb under 2018. Receptors were amplified or captured by RT-PCR. The data were produced on an Illumina HiSeq 2500. TCRdb reprocessing: public reads trimmed at Q25 with fastp, clones called with MiXCR, in-frame beta chains kept. Each record represents a unique CDR3 protein, reported with the most common genes and DNA among its rows. Across this sample there are over 800,000 distinct CDR3 sequences, with around 20% seen only once. The top ten hold about 9.4% of the sample. Here the sequenced sample was PBMCs from blood, taken roughly 5 days after vaccination. The receptor source for this set is a man aged 45-60 years who received an inactivated influenza vaccine. Donor details come from another sample of the same person, matched by shared clones.

This clonotype has only a few counts. This chain joins TRBV7-9 and TRBJ2-1; the match to TRBD1 covers 8 bases. V was clipped by 7 bases and J by 3 bases; unmatched bases: 5. CDR1 is SEHNR, CDR2 FQNEAQ, per germline (reference sequence). The CDR3 length is 14 residues. The CDR3 sequence is CASIGQGNYNEQFF. The DNA of the CDR3 is TGTGCCAGCATCGGACAGGGAAACTACAATGAGCAGTTCTTC. The whole variable domain, filled in from reference TRBV7-9 and TRBJ2-1, reads DTGVSQNPRHKITKRGQNVTFRCDPISEHNRLYWYRQTLGQGPEFLTYFQNEAQLEKSRLLSDRFSAERPKGSFSTLEIQRTEQGDSAMYLCASIGQGNYNEQFFGPGTRLTVL.

This clonotype came up many times. This chain connects TRBV11-2 to TRBJ2-2, with 7 positions matching TRBD2. CDR3 size: 16 residues. CDR1 is SGHAT, CDR2 FQNNGV, per germline. V gave up 1 base and J gave up 0 bases; unmatched junction bases: 2. The CDR3 is CASSLGGGTNTGELFF. For the CDR3, the DNA is TGTGCCAGCAGCTTAGGCGGGGGAACGAACACCGGGGAGCTGTTTTTT.

This clonotype showed up just a few times. The V call is TRBV7-2, the J call TRBJ1-3, with D tentatively TRBD1 (6 bases). The V gene's germline CDR1 is SGHTA and CDR2 FQGNSA. This CDR3 has 16 residues. V was shortened by 1 base and J by 0 bases, with 10 bases between the two germline ends. The CDR3: CASSLGGQFSGNTIYF. In DNA, the CDR3 is TGTGCCAGCAGCTTAGGAGGACAGTTCTCTGGAAACACCATATATTTT.

The V and J genes are TRBV20-1 and TRBJ2-7; D perhaps matches TRBD1 (6 bases). CDR3 length: 14 residues. Germline values: CDR1 DFQATT, CDR2 SNEGSKA (reference sequence). CDR3 DNA: TGCAGCGCTCAGGACCCGGCAGGGGCCTACGAGCAGTACTTC. Its protein is CSAQDPAGAYEQYF.

This clonotype was found many times. CDR3 DNA: TGCAGTGCTAGTGGTGGTAGCGGCCTCCGGGGGACCCAGTACTTC. Translating it yields CSASGGSGLRGTQYF. J is TRBJ2-5 and V is TRBV20-1; possibly TRBD2 for D (6 bases). CDR3 length: 15 residues. Germline values: CDR1 DFQATT, CDR2 SNEGSKA (reference sequence). The V end was cut by 3 bases, the J end by 7 bases, with 21 bases between.

This clonotype occurred a few times. The V call is TRBV7-2, the J call TRBJ2-5; 9 bases align to TRBD1. This CDR3 comprises 16 residues. The germline V gene has CDR1 SGHTA and CDR2 FQGNSA. After removal of 1 base from V and 4 bases from J, the junction contained 7 bases not matched to a gene. The CDR3 sequence is CASSLGGQGISETQYF. CDR3 DNA: TGTGCCAGCAGCTTAGGGGGACAGGGTATATCAGAGACCCAGTACTTC.

The V and J genes are TRBV29-1 and TRBJ2-1; no clear D gene. The CDR3 runs to 12 residues. CDR1 and CDR2 from the germline V gene are SQVTM and ANQGSEA. Trimming left V 4 bases short and J 4 bases short, with 8 bases between. The CDR3, as DNA: TGCAGCGTTGTATCTCGGTACAATGAGCAGTTCTTC. This encodes CSVVSRYNEQFF.

This chain links TRBV5-1 with TRBJ2-5; 11 bases match TRBD2. The CDR3 covers 16 residues. CDR1 is SGHRS and CDR2 is YFSETQ in the germline V gene. V trimming: 4 bases; J trimming: 3 bases; junction bases outside the gene matches: 8. In DNA, the CDR3 is TGCGCCAGCAGCCCGGGGACTAGCGGACATGAAGAGACCCAGTACTTC. This gives the protein CASSPGTSGHEETQYF.

The chain couples TRBV4-2 to TRBJ1-1; a weak D match, TRBD1 (6 bases). The germline gives CDR1 LGHNA, CDR2 YNFKEQ. This CDR3 contains 15 residues. V lost 1 base, J lost 3 bases, and 12 bases lay in between. The CDR3 region has the DNA TGTGCCAGCAGCCAAGTGGGCAGGGGCGACACTGAAGCTTTCTTT. Its translation is CASSQVGRGDTEAFF.

As concerns this clonotype: The junction departs from the called germline gene at one end, perhaps through a read error. The chain recombines TRBV11-2 with TRBJ2-7; D is possibly TRBD1 or TRBD2 (5 bases each). Germline-derived CDR1 and CDR2 are SGHAT and FQNNGV. The CDR3 extends over 17 amino acids. CDR3 in DNA: TGTACCAGCAGCTTAGCCTCAGGGTCAGTAGCGTCCTACGAGCAGTACTTC. It translates to CTSSLASGSVASYEQYF.

V usage is TRBV27 and J usage is TRBJ2-7; TRBD2 aligns across 9 bases. CDR3 length equals 15 residues. J gave up 2 bases and V 0 bases, and 2 bases lay outside the gene matches. CDR1 is MNHEY and CDR2 is SMNVEV in the germline V gene (reference sequence). CDR3 bases: TGTGCCAGCAGTTTATCGACTAGCGGTGCCTACGAGCAGTACTTC. This encodes CASSLSTSGAYEQYF.

This clonotype has just a few counts. CDR3: CASSLAVGLSDTQYF. The CDR3 DNA reads as TGTGCCAGCAGCTTGGCGGTGGGACTCTCAGATACGCAGTATTTT. V gene TRBV5-6 combines with J gene TRBJ2-3; tentatively, D is TRBD2 (6 bases). V was pared by 0 bases and J by 4 bases, with 12 bases between. CDR1 is SGHDT and CDR2 is YYEEEE in the germline V gene. CDR3 length: 15 amino acids.

The CDR3 is CSSRGTGGDYGYTF. CDR3 nucleotide sequence: TGCAGCAGCCGCGGGACAGGGGGGGACTATGGCTACACCTTC. V gene TRBV29-1 combines with J gene TRBJ1-2; 11 nucleotides line up with TRBD1. After removal of 8 bases from V and 3 bases from J, the junction contained 8 bases not matched to a gene. Germline V lookup: CDR1 SQVTM, CDR2 ANQGSEA. The CDR3 totals 14 residues.

This clonotype has a handful of counts. The rearrangement joins TRBV24-1 to TRBJ2-5; TRBD2 aligns across 12 bases. This CDR3 contains 16 residues. CDR1 and CDR2 (germline): KGHDR, SFDVKD. V lost 6 bases, J lost 2 bases, and 6 bases stayed unmatched. The CDR3 loop is CATSNRLAGEQETQYF. The CDR3 nucleotides are TGTGCCACCAGTAACCGACTAGCGGGAGAACAAGAGACCCAGTACTTC.

This clonotype was detected a few times. The rearrangement links TRBV12-3 or TRBV12-4 to TRBJ2-1; 10 bases map to TRBD1. This CDR3 region has 15 residues. Trimming removed 6 bases from V and 6 bases from J; junction bases left unmatched: 8. Here the CDR3 reads CASSNRDRGFNEQFF. CDR3 sequence (DNA): TGTGCCAGCAGCAACCGGGACAGGGGATTCAATGAGCAGTTCTTC.